One and the same sample provided the 26 T cell receptor beta chains below, sequenced in a study of T cells in Graves' hyperthyroidism and ophthalmopathy. Amplification of TCR beta CDR3 regions was performed using RNA transcripts as template. The TCR CDR3 was amplified in a first-round RT-PCR using the HTBI primer set. TCRdb processed the multiplex PCR reads anew with MiXCR; each CDR3 protein has one entry. The sample has 480,000 or so distinct CDR3 sequences, about 15% seen once. Sequencing was carried out using blood. Receptor source: a woman aged 18-29 years with Graves' hyperthyroidism.

Note on this clonotype: A read error may be the cause here, since a much bigger clone is one base away. The chain recombines TRBV5-1 with TRBJ2-6; 10 nucleotides match TRBD2. Germline CDR1 is SGHRS and CDR2 is YFSETQ. This CDR3 has 17 residues. CDR3 nucleotide sequence: TGCGCCAGCAGCTTAACTAGCGGGGTCTCTAGGGCCAACGTCCTGACTTTC. Protein: CASSLTSGVSRANVLTF.

The CDR3, as DNA: TGTGCCAGCAGTGAAGGGGGCGGGGGAGGTGAGCAGTACTTC. Protein sequence: CASSEGGGGGEQYF. V is TRBV6-1 and J is TRBJ2-7; 7 bases agree with TRBD2. V lost 1 base, J lost 7 bases, and 7 bases stayed unmatched. Looked up from germline, CDR1 is MNHNS and CDR2 is SASEGT. The CDR3 sequence is 14 residues long.

This clonotype was observed at least ten times. The chain is built from TRBV6-2 or TRBV6-3 and TRBJ2-2, with TRBD2 matching over 8 bases. This CDR3 spans 14 amino acids. The trim removed 6 bases at V and 4 bases at J, leaving 4 bases unmatched. Germline lookup yields CDR1 MNHEY and CDR2 SVGEGT. This CDR3 reads CASRYTSGTGELFF. In nucleotides, the CDR3 is TGTGCCAGCAGGTACACTAGCGGCACCGGGGAGCTGTTTTTT.

This clonotype was seen many times. V usage is TRBV7-9 and J usage is TRBJ2-5, with D unresolved. Germline assignment: CDR1 SEHNR and CDR2 FQNEAQ (reference sequence). Trimming took off 6 bases at V and 5 bases at J, with 10 bases between the two ends. The CDR3 loop spans 12 amino acids. This CDR3 is CASRKLRETQYF. CDR3 coding DNA: TGTGCCAGCAGAAAGCTTAGGGAGACCCAGTACTTC.

This clonotype was seen only once. The chain recombines TRBV13 with TRBJ2-2, with D tentatively TRBD2 (6 bases). Germline CDR1 reads PRHDT; CDR2 reads FYEKMQ (reference sequence). CDR3 length equals 16 residues. V was pared by 2 bases and J by 2 bases, with 12 bases between. CDR3 region: CASSLWFGGNTGELFF. CDR3 nucleotide sequence: TGTGCCAGCAGCTTATGGTTCGGGGGAAACACCGGGGAGCTGTTTTTT.

Ten or more counts support this clonotype. The chain is built from TRBV11-1 and TRBJ1-2; 7 bases line up with TRBD1. In germline, CDR1 is SGHAT, CDR2 FQDESV (reference sequence). Trimming took 1 base from V and 4 from J; bases not matched to a gene: 3. This CDR3 has 14 amino acids. The CDR3 spells CASSLENRGYGYTF. The CDR3 DNA follows: TGTGCCAGCAGCTTAGAGAACAGGGGCTATGGCTACACCTTC.

This clonotype occurred many times. J is TRBJ2-2 and V is TRBV6-1; the D is unclear. Trimming removed 0 bases at V and 5 bases at J, with 7 bases between. This CDR3 contains 14 residues. CDR1 and CDR2 from the germline V gene are MNHNS and SASEGT. CDR3 in amino acids: CASSEAWGTGELFF. The CDR3, as DNA: TGTGCCAGCAGTGAAGCATGGGGTACCGGGGAGCTGTTTTTT.

This clonotype was seen ten or more times. Here the CDR3 DNA reads TGTGCCAGCAGTCTCGACATACAGCCCCAGCATTTT. The encoded protein is CASSLDIQPQHF. The chain employs TRBV2 and TRBJ1-5; no clear D. Germline assignment: CDR1 SNHLY and CDR2 FYNNEI. The CDR3 extends over 12 amino acids. Trimming pared 5 bases from V and 7 bases from J, leaving 9 bases between.

V and J are TRBV5-8 and TRBJ2-7, with D tentatively TRBD1 or TRBD2 (5 bases each). Germline V CDR1 and CDR2: SGHTS, YDEGEE. V was clipped by 2 bases and J by 7 bases, with 16 bases between them. The CDR3 has 14 residues. The CDR3 nucleotides read TGTGCCAGCAGCTTTTGGGGGACGACATGGGAGCAGTACTTC. Amino acid sequence: CASSFWGTTWEQYF.

This clonotype has a count of ten or more. The V gene is TRBV13, the J gene TRBJ2-5; maybe TRBD1 (5 bases). V was cut by 5 bases and J by 5 bases, with 9 bases left in between. Germline lookup yields CDR1 PRHDT and CDR2 FYEKMQ (reference sequence). This CDR3 is built from 12 residues. CDR3 nucleotide sequence: TGTGCCAGCAGCCAGGGTGTGGAGACCCAGTACTTC. Residues: CASSQGVETQYF.

This clonotype was observed many times. This rearrangement joins TRBV5-1 to TRBJ1-2; 7 bases line up with TRBD1. J lost 2 bases, V lost 2 bases, and 3 bases had no gene match. Per germline, CDR1 SGHRS and CDR2 YFSETQ. The CDR3 runs to 14 residues. CDR3 DNA: TGCGCCAGCAGCTTACAGGGACAGAACTATGGCTACACCTTC. This encodes CASSLQGQNYGYTF.

This clonotype was detected many times. The rearrangement links TRBV12-3 or TRBV12-4 to TRBJ2-1, with 8 bases matching TRBD2. The trim removed 7 bases at V and 9 bases at J, leaving 11 bases unmatched. CDR3 length: 14 amino acids. CDR3 coding DNA: TGTGCCAGCACCCCGGGACTAGTCGCCGTTGAGCAGTTCTTC. The encoded protein is CASTPGLVAVEQFF.

In its sample, this clonotype was seen many times. J is TRBJ2-1 and V is TRBV19; no clear D. V lost 7 bases and J 12 bases, leaving 22 bases between the germline ends. The CDR3 has 14 amino acids. CDR1 is LNHDA and CDR2 is SQIVND in the germline V gene (reference sequence). Here the CDR3 DNA reads TGTGCCAGTAAAGCGAGCAGCGCTGTTTTAGGGCAGTTCTTC. This sequence encodes CASKASSAVLGQFF.

This clonotype has more than one count but fewer than ten. The chain combines TRBV6-1 with TRBJ2-1; tentative D call: TRBD1 (6 bases). This CDR3 has 16 amino acids. V lost 8 bases and J lost 4, with 21 bases in between. CDR1 is MNHNS, CDR2 SASEGT, per germline. The CDR3 spells CASGSGVPILYNEQFF. In DNA, the CDR3 is TGTGCCAGCGGGTCAGGGGTTCCTATACTTTACAATGAGCAGTTCTTC.

This clonotype was seen more than once but under ten times. V gene TRBV7-2 combines with J gene TRBJ2-1, with a possible D match to TRBD1 (5 bases). This CDR3 contains 12 residues. V was clipped by 4 bases and J by 14 bases, with 15 bases between them. Germline V gives CDR1 SGHTA, CDR2 FQGNSA. The CDR3 reads CASSSVSDKKFF. The CDR3, as DNA: TGTGCCAGCAGCTCCGTCTCGGACAAGAAGTTCTTC.

This clonotype was seen ten or more times. V gene TRBV6-1 combines with J gene TRBJ1-2; no definite D call. The CDR3 extends over 13 amino acids. Trimming stripped 3 bases from V and 4 bases from J, with 9 bases between. Germline V gives CDR1 MNHNS, CDR2 SASEGT. The CDR3 DNA reads as TGTGCCAGCAGTGATTGGGTTGGCTATGGCTACACCTTC. Its protein product is CASSDWVGYGYTF.

This clonotype was recorded a few times. The V and J genes are TRBV15 and TRBJ2-7; a weak D match, TRBD2 (6 bases). The length of the CDR3 is 17 residues. The V and J ends lost 3 bases and 3 bases respectively, with 21 bases between them. Per germline, CDR1 LNHNV and CDR2 YYDKDF (reference sequence). CDR3 bases: TGTGCCACCAGCAGGGACAATCCTAGCGCCCATTTCTACGAGCAGTACTTC. The encoded protein is CATSRDNPSAHFYEQYF.

This clonotype came up many times. The chain couples TRBV7-2 to TRBJ2-5, with D tentatively TRBD2 (5 bases). The CDR3 is 14 residues long. Trimming cost V 2 bases and J 4 bases, with 11 bases left between them. The germline gives CDR1 SGHTA, CDR2 FQGNSA. The CDR3: CASSLSRAVETQYF. The CDR3 DNA reads TGTGCCAGCAGCTTATCGAGGGCCGTAGAGACCCAGTACTTC.

The rearrangement uses TRBV5-1 and TRBJ1-3; D unresolved. V was clipped by 4 bases and J by 0 bases, with 8 bases between them. Germline CDR1 SGHRS, CDR2 YFSETQ. The CDR3 is made up of 14 amino acids. The CDR3 DNA follows: TGCGCCAGCAGCCCGACGTACTCTGGAAACACCATATATTTT. Amino acids: CASSPTYSGNTIYF. Complete variable domain (other parts from reference TRBV5-1 and TRBJ1-3): KAGVTQTPRYLIKTRGQQVTLSCSPISGHRSVSWYQQTPGQGLQFLFEYFSETQRNKGNFPGRFSGRQFSNSRSEMNVSTLELGDSALYLCASSPTYSGNTIYFGEGSWLTVV.

This clonotype was recorded many times. CDR3 in DNA: TGTGCCAGCAGTACCCCGGGAGACCCCGTTAGCTCCTACGAGCAGTACTTC. Translation: CASSTPGDPVSSYEQYF. The chain combines TRBV12-3 or TRBV12-4 with TRBJ2-7; maybe TRBD2 (6 bases). The CDR3 covers 17 residues. Trimming stripped 5 bases from V and 0 bases from J, with 20 bases between.

Ten or more counts support this clonotype. The chain employs TRBV5-1 and TRBJ2-3; 13 bases match TRBD2. J was trimmed by 6 bases and V by 0 bases; bases with no gene match: 7. The length of the CDR3 is 17 residues. Per the germline V gene, CDR1 is SGHRS and CDR2 is YFSETQ. DNA of the CDR3: TGCGCCAGCAGCTTGGTATTGGGGACTAGCGGGAAGGATACGCAGTATTTT. This encodes CASSLVLGTSGKDTQYF.

This clonotype was counted at least ten times. The chain links TRBV11-3 to TRBJ2-2, with a tentative D call TRBD2 (6 bases). Germline loops: CDR1 SGHNT, CDR2 YENEEA. Trimming removed 4 bases at V and 0 bases at J, with 9 bases between. CDR3 length equals 15 residues. CDR3 DNA: TGTGCCAGCAGCTCACTAGCCGCGAACACCGGGGAGCTGTTTTTT. It codes for CASSSLAANTGELFF.

CDR3 bases: TGTGCCAGTTCCCGGGGCAGCCCGGGACCCCTCCACTTT. Its translation: CASSRGSPGPLHF. V is TRBV19 and J is TRBJ1-6, with D possibly matching TRBD1 (5 bases). The ends were cut back, 8 bases at V and 12 bases at J, with 17 bases in the middle. The germline CDR1 and CDR2 sequences are LNHDA and SQIVND (reference sequence). This CDR3 is 13 amino acids long.

The rearrangement uses TRBV2 and TRBJ2-7; 10 bases fit TRBD2. The germline V gene encodes CDR1 SNHLY and CDR2 FYNNEI. This CDR3 is built from 16 residues. Trimming at V came to 6 bases and at J to 6 bases, leaving 14 bases not matched to a gene. The CDR3 loop reads CASSLEASGRNSEQYF. The CDR3 DNA sequence: TGTGCCAGCAGCTTAGAGGCTAGCGGGAGAAACTCCGAGCAGTACTTC.

This clonotype was seen many times. The chain uses TRBV5-1 and TRBJ2-4, with unresolved D. V was clipped by 3 bases and J by 5 bases, with 15 bases between them. There are 15 residues in the CDR3. In germline, CDR1 is SGHRS, CDR2 YFSETQ. CDR3 loop: CASSSHSFSQNIQYF. Written as DNA, the CDR3 is TGCGCCAGCAGCTCCCACAGCTTCTCCCAAAACATTCAGTACTTC. The whole variable domain, remainder taken from reference TRBV5-1 and TRBJ2-4, is KAGVTQTPRYLIKTRGQQVTLSCSPISGHRSVSWYQQTPGQGLQFLFEYFSETQRNKGNFPGRFSGRQFSNSRSEMNVSTLELGDSALYLCASSSHSFSQNIQYFGAGTRLSVL.

There are many counts of this clonotype. This sequence joins TRBV2 and TRBJ1-4; D not certain. Trimming left V 10 bases short and J 8 bases short, with 14 bases between. Germline assignment: CDR1 SNHLY and CDR2 FYNNEI. The CDR3 runs 12 residues. CDR3 bases: TGTGCCACCCGTGCTGGGTGGGAAAAACTGTTTTTT. This sequence encodes CATRAGWEKLFF.